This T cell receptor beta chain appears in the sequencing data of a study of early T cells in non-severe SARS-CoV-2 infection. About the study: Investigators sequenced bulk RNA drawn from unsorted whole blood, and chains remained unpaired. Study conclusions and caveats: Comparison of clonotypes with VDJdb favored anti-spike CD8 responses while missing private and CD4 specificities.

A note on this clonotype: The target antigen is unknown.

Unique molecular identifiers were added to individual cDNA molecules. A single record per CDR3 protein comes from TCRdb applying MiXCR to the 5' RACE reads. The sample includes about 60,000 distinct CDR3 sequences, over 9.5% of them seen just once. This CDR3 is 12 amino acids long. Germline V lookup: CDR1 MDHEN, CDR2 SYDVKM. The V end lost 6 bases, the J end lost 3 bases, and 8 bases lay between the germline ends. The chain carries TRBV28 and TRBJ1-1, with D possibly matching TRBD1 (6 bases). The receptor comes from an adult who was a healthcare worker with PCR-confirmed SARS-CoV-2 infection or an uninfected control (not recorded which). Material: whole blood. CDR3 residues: CASRQGYTEAFF. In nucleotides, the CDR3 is TGTGCCAGCAGGCAGGGGTACACTGAAGCTTTCTTT.